Shown below are 30 T cell receptor beta chains from a single sample sequenced in a study of blood T cell repertoires in COVID-19. Only in-frame clones appear in the TCRdb table, and some are missing; sequencing was by immunoSEQ multiplex PCR. The data hold fewer than 200,000 clones, with approximately 80% observed a single time. The sample comprised peripheral blood. The receptors come from a woman older than 75 with active or convalescent COVID-19.

The rearrangement uses TRBV6-2 or TRBV6-3 and TRBJ2-6; D might be TRBD2 (6 bases). There are 17 residues in the CDR3. Germline values: CDR1 MNHEY, CDR2 SVGEGT. Trimming left V 4 bases short and J 0 bases short, with 13 bases between. CDR3 coding DNA: TGTGCCAGCAGTTGGGGGGAGCTCCTCTCTGGGGCCAACGTCCTGACTTTC. Amino acid sequence: CASSWGELLSGANVLTF.

This clone was observed a few times. This rearrangement joins TRBV10-3 to TRBJ1-1, with D hard to call. The CDR3 length is 15 residues. CDR1 ENHRY and CDR2 SYGVKD come from the germline V gene. V lost 6 bases to trimming and J lost 0 bases, with 14 bases between them. The CDR3 spells CAIRPTELMNTEAFF. DNA for the CDR3: TGTGCCATCAGGCCGACTGAACTTATGAACACTGAAGCTTTCTTT.

This chain links TRBV10-1 with TRBJ1-1, with D tentatively TRBD1 (6 bases). The germline CDR1 and CDR2 sequences are WNHNN and SYGVQD (reference sequence). Trimming took off 3 bases at V and 10 bases at J, with 15 bases between the two ends. The CDR3 loop spans 13 amino acids. The CDR3 loop reads CASSEPGRGAAFF. CDR3 coding DNA: TGCGCCAGCAGTGAACCAGGCCGGGGGGCAGCTTTCTTT.

This clone came up many times. The chain combines TRBV4-3 with TRBJ1-5; D unresolved. V was shortened by 1 base and J by 1 base, with 8 bases between the two germline ends. Germline values: CDR1 LGHNA, CDR2 YSLEER. This CDR3 contains 15 residues. The CDR3 here is CASSQVRGSNQPQHF. The CDR3 DNA is TGCGCCAGCAGCCAAGTACGGGGAAGCAATCAGCCCCAGCATTTT.

The chain recombines TRBV11-2 with TRBJ2-7; 8 nucleotides match TRBD2. This CDR3 has 17 amino acids. Unmatched junction bases numbered 13, after V lost 0 bases and J lost 6 bases. Germline CDR1 SGHAT, CDR2 FQNNGV. The CDR3 is CASSLDQRGLGALEQYF. DNA of the CDR3: TGTGCCAGCAGCTTAGATCAGAGGGGACTAGGGGCTCTCGAGCAGTACTTC.

The rearrangement links TRBV28 to TRBJ2-1; TRBD2 aligns across 10 bases. Trimming removed 6 bases from V and 3 bases from J; junction bases left unmatched: 8. The CDR3 length is 16 residues. The germline V gene has CDR1 MDHEN and CDR2 SYDVKM. The CDR3 loop is CASSPSGGAGYNEQFF. The DNA for the CDR3 is TGTGCCAGCAGCCCCAGCGGGGGGGCGGGCTACAATGAGCAGTTCTTC.

The V gene is TRBV5-1, the J gene TRBJ1-3, with 8 bases matching TRBD1. V shed 4 bases, J shed 4 bases, and the junction held 7 bases outside the gene matches. This CDR3 is built from 15 residues. The germline CDR1 and CDR2 sequences are SGHRS and YFSETQ. The CDR3 nucleotides are TGCGCCAGCAGCCCCGACAGGGGATACGGAAACACCATATATTTT. It translates to CASSPDRGYGNTIYF.

This clone was detected only a few times. The J gene is TRBJ2-5, the V gene TRBV30; perhaps TRBD1 as D (7 bases). In germline, CDR1 is GTSNPN, CDR2 SVGIG (reference sequence). The V end was cut by 7 bases, the J end by 5 bases, with 17 bases between. This CDR3 contains 13 residues. CDR3 bases: TGTGCCTCTACAATCAGGGGGAGGGAGACCCAGTACTTC. Protein product: CASTIRGRETQYF. The full variable domain, completed using reference TRBV30 and TRBJ2-5, is SQTIHQWPATLVQPVGSPLSLECTVEGTSNPNLYWYRQAAGRGLQLLFYSVGIGQISSEVPQNLSASRPQDRQFILSSKKLLLSDSGFYLCASTIRGRETQYFGPGTRLLVL.

This clone was recorded a few times. This chain joins TRBV7-2 and TRBJ1-3, with no clear D. The germline V gene encodes CDR1 SGHTA and CDR2 FQGNSA. This CDR3 is 16 amino acids long. Between the trimmed V and J ends, which lost 0 bases and 0 bases, there was a span of 9 bases. The CDR3 DNA follows: TGTGCCAGCAGCTTAGCCAGCGCGTTCTCTGGAAACACCATATATTTT. Amino acid sequence: CASSLASAFSGNTIYF.

This chain joins TRBV3-1 (or the pseudogene TRBV3-2) and TRBJ1-2; the D is unclear. V lost 4 bases to trimming and J lost 3 bases, with 15 bases between them. The CDR3 is 15 amino acids. The germline gives CDR1 LGHDT, CDR2 YNNKEL (reference sequence). The CDR3 nucleotides read TGTGCCAGCAGCCCCACCCCCCTGCAGGACTATGGCTACACCTTC. Its protein product is CASSPTPLQDYGYTF.

This clone came up once. This chain connects TRBV4-3 to TRBJ1-3; 8 positions agree with TRBD1. V lost 0 bases to trimming and J lost 4 bases; unmatched junction nucleotides: 5. The CDR3 runs 16 residues. Looked up from germline, CDR1 is LGHNA and CDR2 is YSLEER. The CDR3 sequence is CASSQDPRGPGNTIYF. The CDR3 coding sequence is TGCGCCAGCAGCCAAGATCCCAGGGGGCCGGGAAACACCATATATTTT.

This clone showed up just a few times. The V gene is TRBV7-2, the J gene TRBJ2-2; TRBD1 might be the D (6 bases). Germline lookup yields CDR1 SGHTA and CDR2 FQGNSA. The germline V and J ends were trimmed by 5 bases and 4 bases, with 17 bases remaining between them. The CDR3 runs 16 residues. In DNA form, the CDR3 reads TGTGCCAGCAGCCCGGGCGGTGGACAGCCCACCGGGGAGCTGTTTTTT. Residues: CASSPGGGQPTGELFF.

V usage is TRBV2 and J usage is TRBJ1-1, with D possibly matching TRBD1 (6 bases). The germline V gene has CDR1 SNHLY and CDR2 FYNNEI. This CDR3 is built from 12 residues. Trimming took off 4 bases at V and 5 bases at J, with 8 bases between the two ends. As DNA, the CDR3 is TGTGCCAGCAGTGCGAGGGGGACTGAAGCTTTCTTT. Translating it yields CASSARGTEAFF.

This chain links TRBV7-9 with TRBJ1-4; unclear D gene. The ends were cut back, 0 bases at V and 5 bases at J, with 22 bases in the middle. The length of the CDR3 is 19 residues. Germline V CDR1 and CDR2: SEHNR, FQNEAQ (reference sequence). This CDR3 is CASSLATFIGDGLNEKLFF. DNA for the CDR3: TGTGCCAGCAGCTTAGCAACTTTTATCGGAGACGGTCTAAATGAAAAACTGTTTTTT.

The chain links TRBV7-2 to TRBJ1-5; TRBD1 might be the D (6 bases). Germline CDR1 is SGHTA and CDR2 is FQGNSA. Deletions cut 5 bases from V and 11 bases from J, with 22 bases between. The CDR3 contains 15 residues. The CDR3 DNA is TGTGCCAGCAGCGCGGACATGGGGATCAAGGGGGCCCAGCATTTT. Translated: CASSADMGIKGAQHF.

The rearrangement joins TRBV12-3 or TRBV12-4 to TRBJ1-1, with D perhaps matching TRBD1 (5 bases). V shed 4 bases and J shed 7 bases, with 7 bases lying between them. The CDR3 has 11 residues. The CDR3 coding sequence is TGTGCCAGCAGTTGGGGCCGTGAAGCTTTCTTT. Translating gives CASSWGREAFF.

The rearrangement joins TRBV6-5 to TRBJ1-6, with TRBD1 as a possible D gene (6 bases). The CDR3 is 15 residues long. Germline V gene sequence: CDR1 MNHEY, CDR2 SVGAGI. The V end lost 2 bases, the J end lost 9 bases, and 14 bases lay between the germline ends. CDR3 residues: CASSYRTAGGSPLHF. The CDR3 coding sequence is TGTGCCAGCAGTTACCGGACAGCAGGTGGTTCACCCCTCCACTTT.

V usage is TRBV3-1 (or the pseudogene TRBV3-2) and J usage is TRBJ1-1, with 8 bases identical to TRBD1. The J segment lost 4 bases and the V segment lost 3 bases, leaving 4 bases of the junction unmatched. This CDR3 region has 14 residues. The germline V gene encodes CDR1 LGHDT and CDR2 YNNKEL (reference sequence). CDR3 amino acids: CASSQTGAGTEAFF. In DNA form, the CDR3 reads TGTGCCAGCAGCCAGACAGGGGCGGGCACTGAAGCTTTCTTT.

CDR3 nucleotides: TGTGCCAGCAGCTTTGTGGTGGGGGACAGTCAAGTTAAAGCTTTCTTT. This translates into CASSFVVGDSQVKAFF. This sequence joins TRBV12-1 and TRBJ1-1; TRBD1, the table's D call, lacks a check against the DNA. TRBV12-1 is a recognized pseudogene. This CDR3 has 16 residues.

V gene TRBV19 combines with J gene TRBJ1-1, with D perhaps TRBD1 (6 bases). CDR3 length: 15 residues. V was cut by 7 bases and J by 0 bases, with 15 bases left in between. Germline assignment: CDR1 LNHDA and CDR2 SQIVND (reference sequence). CDR3 DNA: TGTGCCAGTACCACCGGACAGAGCATGAACACTGAAGCTTTCTTT. Translation gives CASTTGQSMNTEAFF.

The chain has TRBV4-3 and TRBJ1-1; D is undetermined. The CDR3 runs 14 residues. Germline CDR1 reads LGHNA; CDR2 reads YSLEER. Trimming took 2 bases from V and 4 from J, leaving 11 bases between them. CDR3 residues: CASSQQRAGTEAFF. CDR3 in DNA: TGCGCCAGCAGCCAACAACGAGCTGGCACTGAAGCTTTCTTT.

V is TRBV7-2 and J is TRBJ2-7; D not certain. CDR1 SGHTA and CDR2 FQGNSA come from the germline V gene. Trimming took 1 base from V and 7 from J, leaving 5 bases between them. The CDR3 is 11 amino acids. DNA of the CDR3: TGTGCCAGCAGCTTAGGGGCGGAGCAGTACTTC. Amino acid sequence: CASSLGAEQYF.

This clone was observed a handful of times. The chain carries TRBV19 and TRBJ1-4; TRBD1 agrees at 7 bases. Germline CDR1 and CDR2: LNHDA and SQIVND (reference sequence). This CDR3 has 15 residues. V was clipped by 4 bases and J by 5 bases; unmatched bases: 7. CDR3 DNA sequence: TGTGCCAGTAGTACCTCAGGGGGACCCAATGAAAAACTGTTTTTT. Translating it yields CASSTSGGPNEKLFF.

The chain is built from TRBV7-9 and TRBJ1-1; D uncertain. The germline V gene encodes CDR1 SEHNR and CDR2 FQNEAQ (reference sequence). There are 13 residues in the CDR3. Trimming took off 2 bases at V and 10 bases at J, with 14 bases between the two ends. The CDR3 DNA reads TGTGCCAGCAGCTTAATCCTAGATGTGGGAGCTTTCTTT. Translation: CASSLILDVGAFF.

V and J are TRBV5-1 and TRBJ1-1; possible D gene TRBD1, 5 bases. Germline V gene sequence: CDR1 SGHRS, CDR2 YFSETQ. Trimming left V 2 bases short and J 6 bases short, with 8 bases between. The CDR3 extends over 12 amino acids. CDR3 region: CASSFQGSEAFF. In nucleotides, the CDR3 is TGCGCCAGCAGCTTTCAGGGATCTGAAGCTTTCTTT.

CDR3 sequence reads: CASSSTGTLYDSPLHF. CDR3 bases: TGTGCCAGTAGTTCGACAGGGACCCTATACGATTCACCCCTCCACTTT. The V gene is TRBV19, the J gene TRBJ1-6, with 7 bases identical to TRBD1. V gave up 5 bases and J gave up 8 bases; unmatched junction bases: 12. The length of the CDR3 is 16 residues. Germline assignment: CDR1 LNHDA and CDR2 SQIVND (reference sequence).

The chain employs TRBV2 and TRBJ2-5; 8 bases are shared with TRBD2. J lost 2 bases, V lost 6 bases, and 11 bases had no gene match. CDR3 length equals 16 residues. Germline CDR1 is SNHLY and CDR2 is FYNNEI. The DNA of the CDR3 is TGTGCCAGCAGAAACGGACTAGCTACTAAACAAGAGACCCAGTACTTC. It specifies CASRNGLATKQETQYF.

The V gene is TRBV29-1, the J gene TRBJ2-2; TRBD1 matches at 9 bases. Germline CDR1 is SQVTM and CDR2 is ANQGSEA. Germline trimming cut 5 bases from V and 6 bases from J; bases unmatched to any gene: 13. The CDR3 covers 16 residues. The CDR3 is CSVRLTGGGGPGELFF. For the CDR3, the DNA is TGCAGCGTTCGACTGACAGGGGGAGGTGGGCCCGGGGAGCTGTTTTTT.

The rearrangement joins TRBV19 to TRBJ1-6, with D tentatively TRBD1 (5 bases). Trimming took 3 bases from V and 10 from J, leaving 13 bases between them. The germline V gene has CDR1 LNHDA and CDR2 SQIVND (reference sequence). The CDR3 consists of 14 residues. The CDR3, as DNA: TGTGCCAGTAGTATCCCTGGGCGGGACTCACCCCTCCACTTT. Its protein is CASSIPGRDSPLHF. The whole variable domain, filled in from reference TRBV19 and TRBJ1-6, reads DGGITQSPKYLFRKEGQNVTLSCEQNLNHDAMYWYRQDPGQGLRLIYYSQIVNDFQKGDIAEGYSVSREKKESFPLTVTSAQKNPTAFYLCASSIPGRDSPLHFGNGTRLTVT.

The CDR3, as DNA: TGTGCCAGCAGCTTGCGGTACAGGGTCGACGAGCAGTACTTC. Its protein product is CASSLRYRVDEQYF. The chain recombines TRBV7-2 with TRBJ2-7, with D possibly TRBD1 on 6 matching bases. Trimming removed 3 bases from V and 5 bases from J, with 14 bases in between. Germline values: CDR1 SGHTA, CDR2 FQGNSA. The CDR3 extends over 14 amino acids. Full variable domain (remainder filled in from reference TRBV7-2 and TRBJ2-7): GAGVSQSPSNKVTEKGKDVELRCDPISGHTALYWYRQSLGQGLEFLIYFQGNSAPDKSGLPSDRFSAERTGGSVSTLTIQRTQQEDSAVYLCASSLRYRVDEQYFGPGTRLTVT.